These 28 T cell receptor beta chains originate from one sample sequenced in a study of vaccination and CD4 T cells after COVID-19 (dated by TCRdb to between 2021 and 2024). The treatment or condition label for this specimen denotes: approximately 10-day PBMC culture with coronavirus spike peptide pools or control peptides (ViraFEST assay). No antigen is known for these receptors. Preparation of the library involved PCR. The instrument given in TCRdb is Illumina iSeq 100. DNA from cultured CD4+ T cells was subjected to TCR sequencing with the Oncomine TCR Beta short-read assay at the Johns Hopkins FTIC core. Clones were called with MiXCR by TCRdb after fastp trimmed the public reads at Q25, and only in-frame beta chains were retained. A single entry per CDR3 protein holds the most common genes and DNA from its merged rows. The sample table holds about 18,000 distinct CDR3 sequences, of which approximately 52% were seen once. 13% of the sample rests with the top ten.

The sequencing input was CD4+ T cells from blood, cultured in vitro. All receptors derive from a human donor who had recovered from COVID-19.

The chain links TRBV19 to TRBJ1-1; D not certain. Germline CDR1 LNHDA, CDR2 SQIVND (reference sequence). V dropped 3 bases and J dropped 1 base, with 9 bases sitting between them. The CDR3 covers 14 residues. CDR3 protein: CASSIAGANTEAFF. DNA of the CDR3: TGTGCCAGTAGTATTGCAGGAGCGAACACTGAAGCTTTCTTT.

The V call is TRBV24-1, the J call TRBJ2-7; 7 bases are shared with TRBD1. CDR1 is KGHDR, CDR2 SFDVKD, per germline. The CDR3 totals 15 residues. V shed 2 bases, J shed 0 bases, and the junction held 3 bases outside the gene matches. The CDR3 spells CATSDSTGRSYEQYF. DNA of the CDR3: TGTGCCACCAGTGATTCGACAGGGCGCTCCTACGAGCAGTACTTC.

J is TRBJ1-1 and V is TRBV7-2; 12 bases fit TRBD1. This CDR3 is built from 17 residues. V lost 3 bases to trimming and J lost 4 bases; unmatched junction nucleotides: 9. Germline V gene data show CDR1 as SGHTA and CDR2 as FQGNSA. CDR3 in amino acids: CASSFTGTGGSGTEAFF. Here the CDR3 DNA reads TGTGCCAGCAGCTTTACCGGGACAGGGGGCTCGGGCACTGAAGCTTTCTTT.

J is TRBJ1-3 and V is TRBV6-2 or TRBV6-3; no definite D call. This CDR3 contains 14 residues. CDR1 is MNHEY and CDR2 is SVGEGT in the germline V gene. The ends were cut back, 4 bases at V and 1 base at J, with 8 bases in the middle. The CDR3 DNA reads as TGTGCCAGCAGTTCCCAAGAGTCTGGAAACACCATATATTTT. Amino acid sequence: CASSSQESGNTIYF.

This clonotype has just one count. The V call is TRBV5-4, the J call TRBJ2-3, with D tentatively TRBD2 (7 bases). The CDR3 has 14 residues. V lost 4 bases to trimming and J lost 6 bases, with 15 bases between them. Germline V gene lookup returns CDR1 SGHNT and CDR2 YYREEE (reference sequence). The CDR3 reads CASSMGGAGDTQYF. The CDR3 coding sequence is TGTGCCAGCAGCATGGGGGGGGCCGGGGATACGCAGTATTTT.

V and J are TRBV11-2 and TRBJ1-1, with 7 bases matching TRBD1. Losses at the gene ends were 5 bases for V and 2 bases for J; bases not matched to a gene: 5. The CDR3 loop spans 14 amino acids. Germline loops: CDR1 SGHAT, CDR2 FQNNGV. The CDR3 is CASSPDRVNTEAFF. In DNA form, the CDR3 reads TGTGCCAGCAGCCCCGACAGGGTTAACACTGAAGCTTTCTTT.

The chain uses TRBV20-1 and TRBJ2-5; D possibly corresponds to TRBD1 (7 bases). The CDR3 length is 13 residues. V shed 4 bases and J shed 5 bases, with 14 bases lying between them. Germline V gene lookup returns CDR1 DFQATT and CDR2 SNEGSKA (reference sequence). The CDR3 here is CSATDRAGETQYF. Here the CDR3 DNA reads TGCAGTGCTACAGACAGGGCGGGGGAGACCCAGTACTTC.

In DNA, the CDR3 is TGTGCCAGCAGCTCCTCGTTAGACTCCTACGAGCAGTACTTC. Protein: CASSSSLDSYEQYF. This chain uses TRBV7-8 with TRBJ2-7; D is unresolved. V was pared by 4 bases and J by 0 bases, with 10 bases between. The germline gives CDR1 SGHVS, CDR2 FQNEAQ. This CDR3 comprises 14 residues.

The chain recombines TRBV27 with TRBJ2-2; D not resolved. Trimming cost V 5 bases and J 4 bases, with 14 bases left between them. The CDR3 spans 15 residues. Germline V gene sequence: CDR1 MNHEY, CDR2 SMNVEV (reference sequence). The CDR3 region is CASSPIPTGTGELFF. The DNA for the CDR3 is TGTGCCAGCAGTCCGATTCCTACCGGCACCGGGGAGCTGTTTTTT.

The gene calls are TRBV19 and TRBJ1-6, with D possibly TRBD1 on 6 matching bases. This CDR3 contains 14 residues. Trimming took 1 base from V and 7 from J, leaving 8 bases between them. The germline V gene has CDR1 LNHDA and CDR2 SQIVND (reference sequence). CDR3 residues: CASSIVDSNSPLHF. CDR3 in DNA: TGTGCCAGTAGTATAGTGGACAGCAATTCACCCCTCCACTTT.

The V call is TRBV2, the J call TRBJ1-5; the D gene is possibly TRBD1 (5 bases). The V and J ends lost 0 bases and 2 bases respectively, with 8 bases between them. CDR3 length equals 15 residues. Germline-derived CDR1 and CDR2 are SNHLY and FYNNEI. CDR3 in DNA: TGTGCCAGCAGTGAAGCGACAGCAGGCAATCAGCCCCAGCATTTT. It specifies CASSEATAGNQPQHF.

The chain links TRBV12-3 or TRBV12-4 to TRBJ1-2; possibly TRBD1 for D (5 bases). The CDR3 is made up of 14 amino acids. Between the trimmed V and J ends, which lost 2 bases and 4 bases, there was a span of 11 bases. The CDR3: CASSLIEQGYGYTF. As DNA, the CDR3 is TGTGCCAGCAGTTTAATCGAGCAGGGCTATGGCTACACCTTC.

The chain has TRBV20-1 and TRBJ2-5, with D perhaps assigned TRBD1 or TRBD2 (6 bases each). V was trimmed by 4 bases and J by 5 bases, leaving 14 bases between them. Germline V gene data show CDR1 as DFQATT and CDR2 as SNEGSKA (reference sequence). The CDR3 is 13 residues long. The CDR3 DNA reads TGCAGTGCTAACTCGGGGGCAGCGGAGACCCAGTACTTC. Protein product: CSANSGAAETQYF.

The CDR3 DNA follows: TGTGCCAGCAGCTCAACAGGGGGTAGCAATCAGCCCCAGCATTTT. Translating it yields CASSSTGGSNQPQHF. The V gene is TRBV7-9, the J gene TRBJ1-5; TRBD1 agrees at 8 bases. The CDR3 loop spans 15 amino acids. The germline gives CDR1 SEHNR, CDR2 FQNEAQ (reference sequence). Unmatched junction bases numbered 2, after V lost 4 bases and J lost 0 bases.

This chain uses TRBV20-1 with TRBJ1-6; 7 bases are shared with TRBD1. The CDR3 extends over 13 amino acids. CDR1 and CDR2 (germline): DFQATT, SNEGSKA (reference sequence). J lost 10 bases, V lost 1 base, and 4 bases had no gene match. CDR3 bases: TGCAGTGCTAGAGCTAACAGGGGCTCACCCCTCCACTTT. Encoded protein: CSARANRGSPLHF.

This clonotype appeared a few times. The rearrangement links TRBV20-1 to TRBJ2-7; 8 bases are shared with TRBD1. This CDR3 contains 16 residues. Germline lookup yields CDR1 DFQATT and CDR2 SNEGSKA (reference sequence). The J segment lost 0 bases and the V segment lost 3 bases, leaving 10 bases of the junction unmatched. In DNA, the CDR3 is TGCAGTGCTAGCTACTCAAATGACAGGGGCTCCTACGAGCAGTACTTC. It is translated as CSASYSNDRGSYEQYF.

The V call is TRBV20-1, the J call TRBJ2-7; weak D call: TRBD1 (6 bases). The CDR3 consists of 12 residues. CDR1 and CDR2 (germline): DFQATT, SNEGSKA (reference sequence). V shed 6 bases and J shed 4 bases, with 13 bases lying between them. The CDR3, as DNA: TGCAGTGCGGAACAGGGTCGATACGAGCAGTACTTC. Its protein is CSAEQGRYEQYF.

The chain combines TRBV11-2 with TRBJ2-5; tentatively, D is TRBD2 (5 bases). V shed 4 bases and J shed 1 base, with 7 bases lying between them. The CDR3 contains 13 residues. Germline CDR1 SGHAT, CDR2 FQNNGV. Written as DNA, the CDR3 is TGTGCCAGCAGCTCCGGGGTCCAAGAGACCCAGTACTTC. This encodes CASSSGVQETQYF.

This chain connects TRBV5-4 to TRBJ2-3; 10 nucleotides align to TRBD1. The ends lost 4 bases at V and 3 bases at J; junction bases unmatched: 2. Germline V lookup: CDR1 SGHNT, CDR2 YYREEE (reference sequence). The CDR3 runs 14 residues. In nucleotides, the CDR3 is TGTGCCAGCAGCGGGGGACAGGGGACAGATACGCAGTATTTT. This gives the protein CASSGGQGTDTQYF.

The J gene is TRBJ2-1, the V gene TRBV27; 16 bases line up with TRBD2. The CDR3 has 20 residues. With V trimmed by 8 bases and J by 1 base, 14 bases remained unmatched. Germline V gene sequence: CDR1 MNHEY, CDR2 SMNVEV (reference sequence). CDR3 loop: CASAHSGTSGRGLSYNEQFF. The CDR3 DNA reads TGTGCCAGCGCGCATTCCGGGACTAGCGGGAGGGGACTATCCTACAATGAGCAGTTCTTC.

The chain joins TRBV19 to TRBJ1-1; D not certain. Between the trimmed V and J ends, which lost 1 base and 0 bases, there was a span of 3 bases. In germline, CDR1 is LNHDA, CDR2 SQIVND (reference sequence). The CDR3 covers 13 residues. Written as DNA, the CDR3 is TGTGCCAGTAGTATAGGGGTGAACACTGAAGCTTTCTTT. This translates into CASSIGVNTEAFF.

The CDR3 is CASSLGVGRASGPDTQYF. CDR3 nucleotide sequence: TGTGCCAGCAGCTTAGGGGTAGGAAGGGCCTCCGGCCCAGATACGCAGTATTTT. This chain uses TRBV7-7 with TRBJ2-3; D unclear. The V and J ends lost 1 base and 4 bases respectively, with 21 bases between them. This CDR3 has 18 residues. The V gene's germline CDR1 is SSHAT and CDR2 FNYEAQ (reference sequence).

The chain employs TRBV7-3 and TRBJ2-2; D gene unclear. This CDR3 region has 16 residues. Deletions cut 2 bases from V and 0 bases from J, with 10 bases between. Per the germline V gene, CDR1 is SGHTA and CDR2 is FQGTGA. DNA for the CDR3: TGTGCCAGCAGCTTATTCTTGACGGCGAACACCGGGGAGCTGTTTTTT. Residues: CASSLFLTANTGELFF. The variable domain in full, with the rest retrieved from reference TRBV7-3 and TRBJ2-2, is GAGVSQTPSNKVTEKGKYVELRCDPISGHTALYWYRQSLGQGPEFLIYFQGTGAADDSGLPNDRFFAVRPEGSVSTLKIQRTERGDSAVYLCASSLFLTANTGELFFGEGSRLTVL.

This sequence joins TRBV27 and TRBJ1-6, with a possible D match to TRBD1 (6 bases). The ends were cut back, 5 bases at V and 8 bases at J, with 10 bases in the middle. This CDR3 region has 13 residues. Germline CDR1 is MNHEY and CDR2 is SMNVEV (reference sequence). As DNA, the CDR3 is TGTGCCAGCAGTGACAGGAATGATTCACCCCTCCACTTT. Residues: CASSDRNDSPLHF.

In its sample, this clonotype was seen a few times. The V and J genes are TRBV7-9 and TRBJ2-1; the D is unclear. This CDR3 contains 15 residues. V lost 7 bases to trimming and J lost 0 bases, with 13 bases between them. The germline V gene encodes CDR1 SEHNR and CDR2 FQNEAQ (reference sequence). CDR3 nucleotides: TGTGCCAGCACCCGACTCGCTGACTCCTACAATGAGCAGTTCTTC. Translating gives CASTRLADSYNEQFF. Variable domain in full (rest from reference TRBV7-9 and TRBJ2-1): DTGVSQNPRHKITKRGQNVTFRCDPISEHNRLYWYRQTLGQGPEFLTYFQNEAQLEKSRLLSDRFSAERPKGSFSTLEIQRTEQGDSAMYLCASTRLADSYNEQFFGPGTRLTVL.

The CDR3 loop reads CSASGGGTDTQYF. The CDR3 DNA reads TGCAGTGCTAGCGGGGGGGGTACAGATACGCAGTATTTT. The chain joins TRBV20-1 to TRBJ2-3, with 8 bases fitting TRBD2. Looked up from germline, CDR1 is DFQATT and CDR2 is SNEGSKA (reference sequence). With V trimmed by 3 bases and J by 3 bases, 2 bases remained unmatched. The CDR3 has 13 residues.

Turning to this clonotype: At one end the junction does not follow the germline gene, possibly because of a read error. The chain couples TRBV7-7 to TRBJ2-5; D ambiguous. The CDR3 extends over 14 amino acids. The germline V gene encodes CDR1 SSHAT and CDR2 FNYEAQ (reference sequence). CDR3 DNA sequence: TGTGCTAGCAGCTTGGGTACCAACCAAGAGACCCAGTACTTC. It yields the protein CASSLGTNQETQYF.

The gene calls are TRBV6-5 and TRBJ2-1, with TRBD2 identical over 11 bases. V was clipped by 2 bases and J by 9 bases; unmatched bases: 9. This CDR3 has 16 amino acids. Germline-derived CDR1 and CDR2 are MNHEY and SVGAGI. The DNA for the CDR3 is TGTGCCAGCAGTTACGCCACTAGCGGGGGTCGGGGTGAGCAGTTCTTC. Translating it yields CASSYATSGGRGEQFF.